This TCR beta chain was recovered during a study of PD-1 blockade in classical Hodgkin lymphoma. Overall study findings and caveats: By C4D1 there was a significant rise in CD4+ TCR diversity but not in CD8+ TCR diversity. Similar baseline diversity was found in complete responders and newly diagnosed patients.

Time point of the sample: cycle 4 day 1 (C4D1), after five to seven weeks of nivolumab. Each patient's relapse followed autologous stem cell transplantation, and brentuximab vedotin exposure varied. As to this clone: Antigen specificity is unknown.

The CDR3 contains 20 residues. The germline CDR1 and CDR2 sequences are MNHEY and SMNVEV (reference sequence). With 1 base clipped from V and 1 base from J, the junction kept 10 bases outside the gene matches. The protocol was immunoSEQ multiplex PCR, while the TCRdb copy is restricted to in-frame clones and leaves out a portion. Among 100,000 or so clones listed, roughly 87% were seen once. The material sequenced was peripheral blood mononuclear cells (PBMCs), taken before the fourth cycle of nivolumab. The rearrangement uses TRBV27 and TRBJ2-3; 14 nucleotides align to TRBD2. The clonotype originates from a human donor with classical Hodgkin lymphoma. The CDR3 protein is CASSLLGLAGEWSGTDTQYF. Written as DNA, the CDR3 is TGTGCCAGCAGTTTATTGGGACTAGCGGGAGAGTGGAGCGGCACAGATACGCAGTATTTT.